The sample holds many counts of the clone carrying this TCR beta chain. Germline V CDR1 and CDR2: LNHDA, SQIVND (reference sequence). Trimming removed 5 bases at V and 7 bases at J, with 18 bases between. This CDR3 spans 15 amino acids. The data are from a study of regulatory T cells in long-lasting Graves disease. Arm-PCR of CDR3 regions and iRepertoire HTBI primers were the basis on which TCR beta libraries were built. TCRdb used MiXCR to reprocess the multiplex PCR reads, holding one entry per CDR3 protein. This table holds about 310,000 distinct CDR3 sequences, around a fifth found once. Documented time point: persistent/refractory GD, antithyroid drugs over 5 years with positive TRAb. The TCR library was prepared using RNA isolated from PBMCs.

This TCR came from a female donor with Graves disease. The input for sequencing was peripheral blood mononuclear cells (PBMCs), taken when the disease was refractory, from a patient treated with antithyroid drugs. The V call is TRBV19, the J call TRBJ1-5; possible D gene TRBD1, 6 bases. The chain's CDR3 is CASSVLTGLLQPQHF. The CDR3 nucleotides read TGTGCCAGTAGTGTACTAACAGGGTTATTGCAGCCCCAGCATTTT.